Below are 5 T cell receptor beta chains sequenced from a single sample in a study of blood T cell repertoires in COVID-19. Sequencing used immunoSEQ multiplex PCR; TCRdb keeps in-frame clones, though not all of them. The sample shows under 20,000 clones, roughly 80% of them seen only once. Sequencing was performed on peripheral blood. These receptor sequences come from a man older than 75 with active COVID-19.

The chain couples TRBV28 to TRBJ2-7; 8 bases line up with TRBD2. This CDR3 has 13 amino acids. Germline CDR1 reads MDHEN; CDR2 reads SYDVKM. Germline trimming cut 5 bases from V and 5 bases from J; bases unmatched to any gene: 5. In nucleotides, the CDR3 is TGTGCCAGCAGTCCGGGGGGGATCGACGAGCAGTACTTC. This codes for CASSPGGIDEQYF.

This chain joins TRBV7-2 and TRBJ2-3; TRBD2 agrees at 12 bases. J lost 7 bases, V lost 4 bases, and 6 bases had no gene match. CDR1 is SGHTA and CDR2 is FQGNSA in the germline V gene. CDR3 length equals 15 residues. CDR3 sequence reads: CASSYRTSGKNTQYF. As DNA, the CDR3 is TGTGCCAGCAGCTACAGGACTAGCGGGAAAAATACGCAGTATTTT.

CDR3 nucleotides: TGTGCCAGCACTAGTCAAGAGACCCAGTACTTC. It codes for CASTSQETQYF. This chain links TRBV6-6 with TRBJ2-5; D gene uncertain. Trimming cost V 7 bases and J 2 bases, with 5 bases left between them. Germline CDR1 MNHNY, CDR2 SVGAGI (reference sequence). The CDR3 spans 11 residues.

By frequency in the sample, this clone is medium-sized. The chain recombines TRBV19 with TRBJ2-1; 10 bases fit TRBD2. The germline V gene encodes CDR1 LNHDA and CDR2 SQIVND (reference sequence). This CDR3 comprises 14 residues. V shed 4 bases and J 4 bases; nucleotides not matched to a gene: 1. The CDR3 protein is CASSRTSGYNEQFF. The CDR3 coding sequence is TGTGCCAGTAGTAGGACTAGCGGATACAATGAGCAGTTCTTC.

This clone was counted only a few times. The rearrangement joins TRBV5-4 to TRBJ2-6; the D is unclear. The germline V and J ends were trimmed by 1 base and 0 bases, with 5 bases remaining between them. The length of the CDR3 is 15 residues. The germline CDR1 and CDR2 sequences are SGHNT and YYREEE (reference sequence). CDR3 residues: CASSLQLSGANVLTF. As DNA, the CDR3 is TGTGCCAGCAGCTTGCAACTCTCTGGGGCCAACGTCCTGACTTTC.